The 13 T cell receptor beta chains below were found in one sample sequenced in a study of blood T cell repertoires in COVID-19. Here immunoSEQ multiplex PCR was the method, and the copy in TCRdb shows in-frame clones only, minus some. The sample has about half a million clones; approximately 90% are singletons. The sample consisted of PBMCs or T cells enriched from blood (not recorded which). Every receptor here comes from a woman in her sixties or seventies who had recovered from COVID-19.

This rearrangement joins TRBV9 to TRBJ1-5; a possible D gene is TRBD1 (5 bases). Trimming shortened V by 0 bases and J by 7 bases, and 14 bases separated the two germline ends. This CDR3 comprises 15 residues. Germline CDR1 is SGDLS and CDR2 is YYNGEE. The CDR3 loop is CASSVDGGGGQPQHF. The CDR3 DNA follows: TGTGCCAGCAGCGTAGATGGCGGGGGAGGCCAGCCCCAGCATTTT. Based on the CDR3 plus reference TRBV9 and TRBJ1-5, the full variable domain is DSGVTQTPKHLITATGQRVTLRCSPRSGDLSVYWYQQSLDQGLQFLIQYYNGEERAKGNILERFSAQQFPDLHSELNLSSLELGDSALYFCASSVDGGGGQPQHFGDGTRLSIL.

J is TRBJ1-2 and V is TRBV3-1 (or the pseudogene TRBV3-2), with a weak D call TRBD1 (5 bases). V was shortened by 3 bases and J by 9 bases, with 20 bases between the two germline ends. Germline CDR1 is LGHDT and CDR2 is YNNKEL (reference sequence). The CDR3 covers 15 residues. The DNA of the CDR3 is TGTGCCAGCAGCCATATGACAGCTTTTAAGGGGAGCTACACCTTC. Translating it yields CASSHMTAFKGSYTF.

The V and J genes are TRBV28 and TRBJ1-2; TRBD1 matches at 7 bases. The CDR3 has 15 amino acids. CDR1 and CDR2 from the germline V gene are MDHEN and SYDVKM. V dropped 6 bases and J dropped 3; count of bases not matched to a gene: 10. CDR3 region: CASSPGGTRDYGYTF. CDR3 sequence (DNA): TGTGCCAGCAGCCCAGGGGGGACACGAGACTATGGCTACACCTTC.

The rearrangement uses TRBV19 and TRBJ1-5; TRBD1 might be the D (6 bases). Germline values: CDR1 LNHDA, CDR2 SQIVND (reference sequence). The germline V and J ends were trimmed by 7 bases and 2 bases, with 12 bases remaining between them. This CDR3 region has 14 residues. CDR3 DNA sequence: TGTGCCAGTACCGGGAGGGGGGGCAATCAGCCCCAGCATTTT. Translating gives CASTGRGGNQPQHF.

The chain employs TRBV19 and TRBJ1-5; no clear D gene. The CDR3 consists of 15 residues. Germline lookup yields CDR1 LNHDA and CDR2 SQIVND (reference sequence). Trimming shortened V by 3 bases and J by 0 bases, and 9 bases separated the two germline ends. The CDR3 loop reads CASSIEAYSNQPQHF. The CDR3 nucleotides read TGTGCCAGTAGTATTGAGGCTTATAGCAATCAGCCCCAGCATTTT.

The V call is TRBV5-6, the J call TRBJ2-2, with 9 bases fitting TRBD2. After removal of 0 bases from V and 3 bases from J, the junction contained 6 bases not matched to a gene. CDR3 length equals 17 residues. In germline, CDR1 is SGHDT, CDR2 YYEEEE. In DNA form, the CDR3 reads TGTGCCAGCAGCTTGGCTGCGGGGGGGCTGGACACCGGGGAGCTGTTTTTT. Translation: CASSLAAGGLDTGELFF.

The chain uses TRBV15 and TRBJ2-6; the D is unclear. Trimming took 0 bases from V and 3 from J, leaving 6 bases between them. The germline V gene encodes CDR1 LNHNV and CDR2 YYDKDF (reference sequence). This CDR3 comprises 15 residues. Here the CDR3 reads CATSRDSGGANVLTF. CDR3 nucleotides: TGTGCCACCAGCAGAGATTCGGGTGGGGCCAACGTCCTGACTTTC.

The V and J genes are TRBV7-2 and TRBJ2-3; D may be TRBD2 (5 bases). Trimming removed 5 bases from V and 1 base from J, with 10 bases in between. This CDR3 is built from 14 residues. CDR1 and CDR2 from the germline V gene are SGHTA and FQGNSA. The DNA for the CDR3 is TGTGCCAGCAGCCAGACGAGGGGCACAGATACGCAGTATTTT. Its protein product is CASSQTRGTDTQYF.

This chain connects TRBV5-1 to TRBJ2-3; 8 bases are a match to TRBD2. Trimming at V came to 3 bases and at J to 6 bases, leaving 6 bases not matched to a gene. Per the germline V gene, CDR1 is SGHRS and CDR2 is YFSETQ. CDR3 length equals 14 residues. CDR3 amino acids: CASSSPTGGDTQYF. CDR3 nucleotides: TGCGCCAGCAGCTCCCCCACGGGGGGGGATACGCAGTATTTT.

This clone was seen only once. The chain recombines TRBV27 with TRBJ1-3; D may be TRBD1 (6 bases). Germline CDR1 and CDR2: MNHEY and SMNVEV (reference sequence). V was cut by 4 bases and J by 4 bases, with 14 bases left in between. CDR3 length: 15 amino acids. CDR3 in amino acids: CASSSLQGLGNTIYF. CDR3 in DNA: TGTGCCAGCAGTTCGCTTCAGGGGCTCGGAAACACCATATATTTT.

This clone was observed once. V gene TRBV5-1 combines with J gene TRBJ2-7; TRBD1 aligns across 8 bases. The CDR3 length is 14 residues. With 4 bases clipped from V and 3 bases from J, the junction kept 6 bases outside the gene matches. Germline CDR1 reads SGHRS; CDR2 reads YFSETQ. The CDR3 region is CASSPSTGVYEQYF. The CDR3 coding sequence is TGCGCCAGCAGCCCGTCGACAGGGGTCTACGAGCAGTACTTC. Full variable domain (rest looked up from reference TRBV5-1 and TRBJ2-7): KAGVTQTPRYLIKTRGQQVTLSCSPISGHRSVSWYQQTPGQGLQFLFEYFSETQRNKGNFPGRFSGRQFSNSRSEMNVSTLELGDSALYLCASSPSTGVYEQYFGPGTRLTVT.

The J gene is TRBJ2-5, the V gene TRBV7-6; possibly TRBD1 for D (5 bases). Germline CDR1 is SGHVS and CDR2 is FNYEAQ. Trimming took off 1 base at V and 3 bases at J, with 15 bases between the two ends. CDR3 length: 16 residues. The CDR3 region has the DNA TGTGCCAGCAGCTTAGATCAGTGGGTAGGGGAAGAGACCCAGTACTTC. Its translation is CASSLDQWVGEETQYF.

The chain is built from TRBV4-1 and TRBJ2-2, with 14 bases matching TRBD2. After removal of 1 base from V and 4 bases from J, the junction contained 5 bases not matched to a gene. The CDR3 has 18 amino acids. Germline lookup yields CDR1 MGHRA and CDR2 YSYEKL. CDR3 nucleotides: TGCGCCAGCAGCCAAGGACTAGCGGGGGGGCCGGGCACCGGGGAGCTGTTTTTT. Its protein is CASSQGLAGGPGTGELFF.